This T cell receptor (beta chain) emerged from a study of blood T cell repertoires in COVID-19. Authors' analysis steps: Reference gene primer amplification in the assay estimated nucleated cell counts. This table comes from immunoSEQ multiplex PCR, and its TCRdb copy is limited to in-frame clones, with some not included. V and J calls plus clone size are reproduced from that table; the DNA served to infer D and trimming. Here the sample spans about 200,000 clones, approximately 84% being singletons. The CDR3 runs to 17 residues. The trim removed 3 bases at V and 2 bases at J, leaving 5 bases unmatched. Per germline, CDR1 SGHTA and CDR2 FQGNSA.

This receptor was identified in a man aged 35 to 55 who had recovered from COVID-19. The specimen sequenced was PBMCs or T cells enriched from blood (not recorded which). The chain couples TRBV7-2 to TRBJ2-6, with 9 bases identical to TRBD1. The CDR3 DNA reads TGTGCCAGCAGCTTCCCGGGACAGGGTGCTGGGGCCAACGTCCTGACTTTC. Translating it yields CASSFPGQGAGANVLTF. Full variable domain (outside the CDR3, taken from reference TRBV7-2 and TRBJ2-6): GAGVSQSPSNKVTEKGKDVELRCDPISGHTALYWYRQSLGQGLEFLIYFQGNSAPDKSGLPSDRFSAERTGGSVSTLTIQRTQQEDSAVYLCASSFPGQGAGANVLTFGAGSRLTVL.